These 23 T cell receptor beta chains came from one sample sequenced in a study of CD8+ T cells in alopecia areata. Once RNA had been extracted, it was reverse transcribed into cDNA to act as the sequencing template. Sequencing was performed with immunoSEQ multiplex PCR; in TCRdb, only in-frame clones are kept and a portion is missing. The repertoire holds about 64,000 clones, with roughly 46% as singletons. The sequenced sample consisted of NKG2D-low CD8+ T cells sorted from blood. These receptors originate from a human donor with alopecia areata.

This clone was counted between two and nine times. The CDR3 sequence: CASSPQGSQETQYF. As DNA, the CDR3 is TGCGCCAGCAGTCCCCAGGGATCCCAAGAGACCCAGTACTTC. V gene TRBV23-1 combines with J gene TRBJ2-5; maybe TRBD1 (5 bases). TRBV23-1 is noted as an ORF with a role that remains uncertain. The CDR3 length is 14 residues. Between the trimmed V and J ends, which lost 4 bases and 1 base, there was a span of 10 bases.

This clone has only a few counts. CDR3 in DNA: TGCAGCGTTGAAGGAACTAGCGGGAGGGGCAATGAGCAGTTCTTC. This sequence encodes CSVEGTSGRGNEQFF. This chain joins TRBV29-1 and TRBJ2-1, with TRBD2 matching 13 bases. Trimming removed 1 base from V and 6 bases from J; junction bases left unmatched: 3. This CDR3 is built from 15 residues. Germline V gives CDR1 SQVTM, CDR2 ANQGSEA.

The genes are TRBV9 and TRBJ1-2, with TRBD1 as a possible D gene (6 bases). Trimming pared 4 bases from V and 6 bases from J, leaving 10 bases between. The CDR3 extends over 12 amino acids. CDR1 and CDR2 (germline): SGDLS, YYNGEE. This CDR3 reads CASSTRQDGYTF. The CDR3 coding sequence is TGTGCCAGCAGCACCAGACAGGATGGCTACACCTTC.

The chain carries TRBV15 and TRBJ2-1; 10 bases line up with TRBD2. Trimming took 1 base from V and 5 from J; bases not matched to a gene: 5. This CDR3 comprises 16 residues. Germline CDR1 LNHNV, CDR2 YYDKDF (reference sequence). CDR3 amino acids: CATSRGLGLADNEQFF. The CDR3 region has the DNA TGTGCCACCAGCAGAGGCCTTGGACTAGCGGACAATGAGCAGTTCTTC.

This chain links TRBV23-1 with TRBJ2-1, with D possibly being TRBD2 (6 bases). TRBV23-1 qualifies as an ORF whose function is uncertain. With 2 bases removed from V and 6 bases from J, the gap between germline ends came to 20 bases. The CDR3 spans 17 residues. CDR3 DNA: TGCGCCAGCAGTCAAATCCCTCGCCCCGGGACTTTCAATGAGCAGTTCTTC. This translates into CASSQIPRPGTFNEQFF.

The chain uses TRBV5-1 and TRBJ2-2, with 11 bases matching TRBD2. Per germline, CDR1 SGHRS and CDR2 YFSETQ. There are 18 residues in the CDR3. Losses at the gene ends were 0 bases for V and 1 base for J; bases not matched to a gene: 5. The CDR3 DNA follows: TGCGCCAGCAGCTTGGAGTCTAGCGGGAGGATGAACACCGGGGAGCTGTTTTTT. The encoded protein is CASSLESSGRMNTGELFF.

This chain uses TRBV9 with TRBJ2-2; D is perhaps TRBD1 (6 bases). Germline assignment: CDR1 SGDLS and CDR2 YYNGEE. V was trimmed by 4 bases and J by 3 bases, leaving 7 bases between them. This CDR3 contains 13 residues. The CDR3 DNA follows: TGTGCCAGCAGCCCAGGGGACACCGGGGAGCTGTTTTTT. Amino acids: CASSPGDTGELFF.

This clone has only a few counts. The chain couples TRBV7-9 to TRBJ2-7, with a weak D call TRBD2 (5 bases). The length of the CDR3 is 15 residues. Trimming stripped 5 bases from V and 4 bases from J, with 18 bases between. Germline V gene sequence: CDR1 SEHNR, CDR2 FQNEAQ (reference sequence). The DNA for the CDR3 is TGTGCCAGCAGCCCCCTGACCTCGGGCGGGTACGAGCAGTACTTC. Its protein is CASSPLTSGGYEQYF.

This rearrangement joins TRBV5-6 to TRBJ1-5, with D perhaps matching TRBD1 (5 bases). The CDR3 covers 15 residues. V was clipped by 4 bases and J by 3 bases, with 14 bases between them. Germline CDR1 and CDR2: SGHDT and YYEEEE. CDR3 protein: CASSPGAGSNQPQHF. The DNA for the CDR3 is TGTGCCAGCAGCCCCGGGGCGGGCTCCAATCAGCCCCAGCATTTT. The complete variable domain, with remaining parts taken from reference TRBV5-6 and TRBJ1-5, reads DAGVTQSPTHLIKTRGQQVTLRCSPKSGHDTVSWYQQALGQGPQFIFQYYEEEERQRGNFPDRFSGHQFPNYSSELNVNALLLGDSALYLCASSPGAGSNQPQHFGDGTRLSIL.

This clone was seen a few times. The gene calls are TRBV29-1 and TRBJ2-3; D is ambiguous. With 4 bases removed from V and 0 bases from J, the gap between germline ends came to 14 bases. Germline V gene lookup returns CDR1 SQVTM and CDR2 ANQGSEA. The CDR3 runs to 15 residues. The CDR3 sequence: CSVVIQSTSTDTQYF. CDR3 DNA sequence: TGCAGCGTTGTTATTCAGTCTACTAGCACAGATACGCAGTATTTT.

The chain recombines TRBV28 with TRBJ2-5, with 8 bases matching TRBD1. Trimming cost V 0 bases and J 2 bases; bases outside gene matches: 5. The CDR3 contains 16 residues. CDR1 is MDHEN and CDR2 is SYDVKM in the germline V gene. The CDR3 reads CASSLWTGVQQETQYF. CDR3 DNA: TGTGCCAGCAGTTTATGGACAGGGGTCCAACAAGAGACCCAGTACTTC.

The chain employs TRBV5-4 and TRBJ2-7; perhaps D is TRBD1 or TRBD2 (6 bases each). The V gene lost 1 base and the J gene lost 3 bases, with 11 bases spanning the gap. The germline V gene encodes CDR1 SGHNT and CDR2 YYREEE (reference sequence). The CDR3 contains 14 residues. The CDR3 DNA sequence: TGTGCCAGCAGCTTGAGGGGGGCAGGCTACGAGCAGTACTTC. Protein product: CASSLRGAGYEQYF.

The chain links TRBV30 to TRBJ2-1, with D perhaps TRBD1 (7 bases). V lost 0 bases to trimming and J lost 5 bases, with 14 bases between them. CDR3 size: 15 residues. Germline CDR1 reads GTSNPN; CDR2 reads SVGIG (reference sequence). CDR3 sequence reads: CAWSVGGLAHNEQFF. The DNA of the CDR3 is TGTGCCTGGAGTGTAGGGGGCCTAGCGCACAATGAGCAGTTCTTC.

This chain connects TRBV9 to TRBJ2-7; 9 bases are shared with TRBD1. Germline assignment: CDR1 SGDLS and CDR2 YYNGEE. CDR3 length equals 15 residues. Trimming cost V 0 bases and J 5 bases; bases outside gene matches: 6. CDR3 sequence reads: CASSVATGGQDEQYF. The CDR3 DNA reads as TGTGCCAGCAGCGTAGCTACAGGGGGCCAGGACGAGCAGTACTTC.

The chain links TRBV2 to TRBJ2-7; D gene unclear. Germline V gene sequence: CDR1 SNHLY, CDR2 FYNNEI. V lost 4 bases, J lost 2 bases, and 12 bases lay in between. The CDR3 sequence is 14 residues long. The CDR3 spells CASSVFDGTYEQYF. The DNA of the CDR3 is TGTGCCAGCAGTGTATTCGACGGAACCTACGAGCAGTACTTC.

This clone was seen a few times. CDR3 residues: CASSLEGSTDTQYF. The CDR3 nucleotides read TGTGCCAGCAGCTTGGAAGGGTCCACAGATACGCAGTATTTT. This chain connects TRBV5-4 to TRBJ2-3; D not certain. This CDR3 region has 14 residues. Per germline, CDR1 SGHNT and CDR2 YYREEE (reference sequence). Trimming removed 0 bases at V and 2 bases at J, with 7 bases between.

This clone appeared a few times. The genes are TRBV12-5 and TRBJ2-2, with D possibly TRBD1 on 6 matching bases. The germline V and J ends were trimmed by 8 bases and 3 bases, with 10 bases remaining between them. The CDR3 is 13 amino acids. Germline CDR1 and CDR2: LGHNT and FRNRAP. The CDR3 coding sequence is TGTGCTAGTCGGACAGCTGACACCGGGGAGCTGTTTTTT. Protein product: CASRTADTGELFF.

This clone turned up a few times. The chain is built from TRBV27 and TRBJ2-7, with 7 bases fitting TRBD2. This CDR3 has 14 residues. The V gene's germline CDR1 is MNHEY and CDR2 SMNVEV (reference sequence). The V gene end was trimmed by 4 bases and the J gene end by 4 bases; junction bases not matched to a gene: 7. As DNA, the CDR3 is TGTGCCAGCAGTTCCGGGGGGTCTAAATACGAGCAGTACTTC. Translated, it gives CASSSGGSKYEQYF.

This clone was seen only a few times. This chain joins TRBV29-1 and TRBJ2-1, with 9 bases lining up with TRBD2. V shed 0 bases and J 6 bases; nucleotides not matched to a gene: 15. CDR1 is SQVTM and CDR2 is ANQGSEA in the germline V gene. The CDR3 has 18 residues. The CDR3 nucleotides are TGCAGCGTTGAAGATCCCGGCCATCCGGGACTAGCAGGCAATGAGCAGTTCTTC. Amino acids: CSVEDPGHPGLAGNEQFF.

The V call is TRBV4-2, the J call TRBJ2-1; 8 bases map to TRBD2. Germline CDR1 LGHNA, CDR2 YNFKEQ. The CDR3 is made up of 16 amino acids. The V gene end was trimmed by 0 bases and the J gene end by 3 bases; junction bases not matched to a gene: 4. The CDR3 DNA reads as TGTGCCAGCAGCCAAGATCCCGGGGGGGACTACAATGAGCAGTTCTTC. Protein: CASSQDPGGDYNEQFF.

The chain links TRBV28 to TRBJ2-7; 13 bases are a match to TRBD2. The CDR3 loop spans 14 amino acids. With V trimmed by 5 bases and J by 7 bases, 5 bases remained unmatched. Germline V lookup: CDR1 MDHEN, CDR2 SYDVKM. CDR3 sequence: CASSPGLAGTEQYF. DNA for the CDR3: TGTGCCAGCAGTCCGGGACTAGCGGGAACTGAGCAGTACTTC.

The chain links TRBV27 to TRBJ2-5; TRBD2 matches at 11 bases. V was pared by 6 bases and J by 1 base, with 1 base of the junction left unmatched. The length of the CDR3 is 14 residues. Germline CDR1 is MNHEY and CDR2 is SMNVEV (reference sequence). The CDR3 loop reads CASRTSGAQETQYF. In DNA form, the CDR3 reads TGTGCCAGCAGGACTAGCGGGGCCCAAGAGACCCAGTACTTC.

V and J are TRBV4-1 and TRBJ2-2; 8 bases agree with TRBD1. The CDR3 runs to 14 residues. Germline CDR1 and CDR2: MGHRA and YSYEKL. The trim removed 5 bases at V and 4 bases at J, leaving 3 bases unmatched. DNA for the CDR3: TGCGCCAGCAGCTTTACAGGGGGCACCGGGGAGCTGTTTTTT. This translates into CASSFTGGTGELFF.